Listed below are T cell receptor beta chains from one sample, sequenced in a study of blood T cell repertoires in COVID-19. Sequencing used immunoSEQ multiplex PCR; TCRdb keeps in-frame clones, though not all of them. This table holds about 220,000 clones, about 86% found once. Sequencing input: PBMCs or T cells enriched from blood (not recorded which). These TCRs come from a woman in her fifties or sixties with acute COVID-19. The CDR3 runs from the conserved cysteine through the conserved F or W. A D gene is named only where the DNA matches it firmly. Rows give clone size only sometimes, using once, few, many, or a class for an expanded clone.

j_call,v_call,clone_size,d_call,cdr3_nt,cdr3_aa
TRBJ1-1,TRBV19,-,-,TGTGCCAGTAGTCCCAGAGGAGGGTATGACACTGAAGCTTTCTTT,CASSPRGGYDTEAFF
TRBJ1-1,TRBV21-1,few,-,TGTGCCAGCAGCAAAGAGGGCCAGGGCACGAACACTGAAGCTTTCTTT,CASSKEGQGTNTEAFF
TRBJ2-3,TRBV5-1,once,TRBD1,TGCGCCAGCAGCTTGGGGCCAGGGGGCAGGACAGATACGCAGTATTTT,CASSLGPGGRTDTQYF
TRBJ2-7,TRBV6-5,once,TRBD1,TGTGCCAGCAGTTATTACGGGACAGGGGCGGGCGAGCAGTACTTC,CASSYYGTGAGEQYF
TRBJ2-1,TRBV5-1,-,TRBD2,TGCGCCAGCAAAGGGACTAGCGGATACAATGAGCAGTTCTTC,CASKGTSGYNEQFF
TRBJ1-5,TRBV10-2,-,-,TGCGCCAGCAGTTCAGGGGCCTTGAATCAGCCCCAGCATTTT,CASSSGALNQPQHF
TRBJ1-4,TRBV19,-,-,TGTGCCACCCTTAATAATGAAAAACTGTTTTTT,CATLNNEKLFF
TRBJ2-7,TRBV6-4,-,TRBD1,TGTGCCAGCAGAGGGCCAGGGGGCGAGCAGTACTTC,CASRGPGGEQYF
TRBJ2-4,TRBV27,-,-,TGTGCCAGCAGGGTGGGGCTGCTAGCCAAAAACATTCAGTACTTC,CASRVGLLAKNIQYF
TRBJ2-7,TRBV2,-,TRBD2,TGTGCCAGCAGCGTAACTAGCGGTAGCTCCTACGAGCAGTACTTC,CASSVTSGSSYEQYF
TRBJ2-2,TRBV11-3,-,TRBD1,TGTGCCAGCAGCTTCGGACAGGGGGCGAACACCGGGGAGCTGTTTTTT,CASSFGQGANTGELFF
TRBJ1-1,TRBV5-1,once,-,TGCGCCAGCAGCAATATTCCGGGAACGAACACTGAAGCTTTCTTT,CASSNIPGTNTEAFF